This T cell receptor beta chain was documented in a study of Graves' ophthalmopathy and Graves' hyperthyroidism. The CDR3 length is 15 residues. Germline CDR1 and CDR2: WSHSY and SAAADI. The study amplified TCR beta CDR3 regions using RNA transcripts. After a first-round RT-PCR with HTBI primers, a second-round multiplex PCR was run. TCRdb redid the calling of the multiplex PCR reads with MiXCR, one entry per CDR3 protein. Of roughly 700,000 distinct CDR3 sequences listed, 40% are singletons. Notes on this clonotype: At one end, the junction sequence differs from germline, possibly due to a read error.

The clonotype originates from an adult man with Graves' ophthalmopathy. The specimen sequenced was peripheral blood. This chain joins TRBV10-2 and TRBJ1-5; D gene ambiguous. DNA of the CDR3: TGTGCCAGCAGTTACGCGGCCGGGATACTTCAGCCCCAGCATTTT. It yields the protein CASSYAAGILQPQHF.